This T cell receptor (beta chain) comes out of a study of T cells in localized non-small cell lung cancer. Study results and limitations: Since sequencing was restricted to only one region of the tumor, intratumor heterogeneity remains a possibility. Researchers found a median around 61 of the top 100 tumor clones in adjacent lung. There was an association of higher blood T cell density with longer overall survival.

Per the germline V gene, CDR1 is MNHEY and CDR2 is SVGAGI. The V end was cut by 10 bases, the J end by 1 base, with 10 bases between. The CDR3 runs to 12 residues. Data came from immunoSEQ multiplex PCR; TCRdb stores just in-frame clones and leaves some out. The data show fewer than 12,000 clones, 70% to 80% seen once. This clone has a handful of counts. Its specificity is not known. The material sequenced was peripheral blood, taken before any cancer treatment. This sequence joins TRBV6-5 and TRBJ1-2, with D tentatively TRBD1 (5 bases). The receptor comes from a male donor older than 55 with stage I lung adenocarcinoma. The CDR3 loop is CATQTVNYGYTF. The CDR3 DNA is TGTGCCACCCAGACAGTTAACTATGGCTACACCTTC.